Below are 20 T cell receptor beta chains sequenced from a single sample in a study of blood T cell repertoires in COVID-19. The method was immunoSEQ multiplex PCR; TCRdb's version includes in-frame clones alone and lacks a portion of them. The data show 200,000 to 300,000 clones, roughly 80% seen once. Material: peripheral blood. The receptors originated from a woman older than 75 with COVID-19, enrolled during active disease.

DNA of the CDR3: TGTGCCAGCAGGCCCGATGGGCAAGAGCAGTTCTTC. Translated: CASRPDGQEQFF. V and J are TRBV7-6 and TRBJ2-1; D remains ambiguous. The CDR3 totals 12 residues. V lost 6 bases and J lost 10, with 13 bases in between. Germline lookup yields CDR1 SGHVS and CDR2 FNYEAQ.

The rearrangement joins TRBV7-9 to TRBJ2-3; possibly TRBD2 for D (6 bases). From germline, CDR1 is SEHNR and CDR2 FQNEAQ (reference sequence). The CDR3 is made up of 15 amino acids. Trimming removed 3 bases from V and 2 bases from J, with 12 bases in between. CDR3 sequence reads: CASSFALATTDTQYF. In DNA form, the CDR3 reads TGTGCCAGCAGCTTTGCACTAGCCACCACAGATACGCAGTATTTT.

The V and J genes are TRBV2 and TRBJ1-2; possible D gene TRBD1, 6 bases. The CDR3 totals 13 residues. Germline CDR1 and CDR2: SNHLY and FYNNEI. Trimming stripped 6 bases from V and 8 bases from J, with 16 bases between. CDR3 nucleotide sequence: TGTGCCAGCAGCCTTGACAGGCCTCAGGGCTACACCTTC. Translation gives CASSLDRPQGYTF.

This sequence joins TRBV7-7 and TRBJ2-2; D is possibly TRBD1 (5 bases). The germline V gene encodes CDR1 SSHAT and CDR2 FNYEAQ (reference sequence). CDR3 length: 16 residues. The CDR3 DNA follows: TGTGCGAGCTACTCCCGCGACAGCCCGAACACCGGGGAGCTGTTTTTT. Its translation is CASYSRDSPNTGELFF. The whole variable domain, remainder taken from reference TRBV7-7 and TRBJ2-2, is GAGVSQSPRYKVTKRGQDVTLRCDPISSHATLYWYQQALGQGPEFLTYFNYEAQPDKSGLPSDRFSAERPEGSISTLTIQRTEQRDSAMYRCASYSRDSPNTGELFFGEGSRLTVL.

This sequence joins TRBV6-5 and TRBJ2-1, with D hard to call. Trimming took 7 bases from V and 4 from J, leaving 11 bases between them. Germline CDR1 and CDR2: MNHEY and SVGAGI. The CDR3 sequence is 13 residues long. Written as DNA, the CDR3 is TGTGCCAGCACCGAAGACGGGTACAATGAGCAGTTCTTC. This gives the protein CASTEDGYNEQFF.

The gene calls are TRBV9 and TRBJ2-7; D might be TRBD2 (5 bases). The germline gives CDR1 SGDLS, CDR2 YYNGEE. The V end was cut by 3 bases, the J end by 5 bases, with 15 bases between. The CDR3 spans 14 residues. The chain's CDR3 is CASSGPGVPNEQYF. In DNA form, the CDR3 reads TGTGCCAGCAGCGGCCCCGGGGTGCCCAACGAGCAGTACTTC.

The chain carries TRBV6-6 and TRBJ1-4; possibly TRBD1 for D (6 bases). V gave up 3 bases and J gave up 8 bases, with 16 bases separating them. This CDR3 comprises 15 residues. CDR1 is MNHNY, CDR2 SVGAGI, per germline (reference sequence). CDR3: CASSYSEGVGEKLFF. The CDR3 coding sequence is TGTGCCAGCAGTTATTCAGAGGGGGTAGGCGAAAAACTGTTTTTT.

This clone showed up just once. The chain carries TRBV7-3 and TRBJ1-3; D gene ambiguous. Per the germline V gene, CDR1 is SGHTA and CDR2 is FQGTGA. Deletions cut 0 bases from V and 0 bases from J, with 6 bases between. This CDR3 is built from 15 residues. CDR3 sequence reads: CASSLTGVSGNTIYF. DNA of the CDR3: TGTGCCAGCAGCTTAACGGGCGTCTCTGGAAACACCATATATTTT.

The CDR3 DNA reads TGTGCCAGCAGCCGAGACAGGGGGGATCAGCCCCAGCATTTT. It yields the protein CASSRDRGDQPQHF. The rearrangement joins TRBV7-9 to TRBJ1-5; 9 bases fit TRBD1. The CDR3 sequence is 14 residues long. The ends lost 5 bases at V and 5 bases at J; junction bases unmatched: 4. The V gene's germline CDR1 is SEHNR and CDR2 FQNEAQ (reference sequence).

This clone was detected only a few times. V usage is TRBV19 and J usage is TRBJ1-2; 8 bases match TRBD1. The CDR3 runs 13 residues. V gave up 8 bases and J gave up 7 bases; unmatched junction bases: 9. CDR1 is LNHDA, CDR2 SQIVND, per germline (reference sequence). The CDR3 sequence is CASESRGRVGYTF. CDR3 bases: TGTGCCAGTGAGAGCAGGGGGCGCGTTGGCTACACCTTC.

This chain links TRBV5-6 with TRBJ1-2; 7 nucleotides agree with TRBD1. Germline CDR1 is SGHDT and CDR2 is YYEEEE. With V trimmed by 5 bases and J by 2 bases, 3 bases remained unmatched. The CDR3 sequence is 13 residues long. The CDR3 spells CASSRQGNYGYTF. In DNA, the CDR3 is TGTGCCAGCAGTCGACAGGGAAACTATGGCTACACCTTC.

Only one count was recorded for this clone. V is TRBV11-3 and J is TRBJ2-1, with 9 bases aligning to TRBD2. Per germline, CDR1 SGHNT and CDR2 YENEEA. CDR3 length equals 14 residues. V gave up 1 base and J gave up 7 bases; unmatched junction bases: 2. The CDR3 loop is CASSLVAGANEQFF. The DNA of the CDR3 is TGTGCCAGCAGCTTAGTAGCGGGGGCAAATGAGCAGTTCTTC.

This clone has a single count. The rearrangement joins TRBV5-4 to TRBJ1-1; 8 nucleotides line up with TRBD1. With V trimmed by 0 bases and J by 0 bases, 4 bases remained unmatched. Germline CDR1 is SGHNT and CDR2 is YYREEE (reference sequence). The CDR3 spans 16 residues. This CDR3 is CASSLGRGQVNTEAFF. Here the CDR3 DNA reads TGTGCCAGCAGCTTGGGCAGGGGGCAAGTGAACACTGAAGCTTTCTTT.

The CDR3 protein is CASSLPGTGVGTQYF. For the CDR3, the DNA is TGCGCCAGCAGCTTGCCTGGGACAGGGGTCGGTACGCAGTATTTT. The chain carries TRBV5-1 and TRBJ2-3, with 10 bases matching TRBD1. The CDR3 loop spans 15 amino acids. The junction had 7 bases not matched to a gene; V was cut back by 1 base and J by 8 bases. CDR1 SGHRS and CDR2 YFSETQ come from the germline V gene. Combining the CDR3 with reference TRBV5-1 and TRBJ2-3 gives the whole variable domain KAGVTQTPRYLIKTRGQQVTLSCSPISGHRSVSWYQQTPGQGLQFLFEYFSETQRNKGNFPGRFSGRQFSNSRSEMNVSTLELGDSALYLCASSLPGTGVGTQYFGPGTRLTVL.

The chain has TRBV18 and TRBJ1-1; D remains unclear. Germline loops: CDR1 KGHSH, CDR2 LQKENI. Trimming removed 1 base from V and 2 bases from J, with 8 bases in between. The CDR3 sequence is 14 residues long. The CDR3 nucleotides are TGTGCCAGCTCACCACGGCCAGTCAACACTGAAGCTTTCTTT. It specifies CASSPRPVNTEAFF.

V gene TRBV7-9 combines with J gene TRBJ2-7, with a tentative D call TRBD2 (6 bases). This CDR3 contains 13 residues. Germline V lookup: CDR1 SEHNR, CDR2 FQNEAQ (reference sequence). Trimming pared 6 bases from V and 3 bases from J, leaving 12 bases between. The CDR3 sequence: CASRSGVSYEQYF. The CDR3 nucleotides are TGTGCCAGCAGGTCGGGAGTTAGCTACGAGCAGTACTTC.

The chain combines TRBV4-1 with TRBJ1-2, with D possibly matching TRBD1 (6 bases). V lost 4 bases and J 2 bases, leaving 14 bases between the germline ends. Germline CDR1 reads MGHRA; CDR2 reads YSYEKL. The CDR3 runs to 15 residues. This CDR3 is CASSRLGGGNYGYTF. In nucleotides, the CDR3 is TGCGCCAGCAGCCGCCTAGGGGGAGGGAACTATGGCTACACCTTC.

This chain connects TRBV27 to TRBJ2-1, with D perhaps matching TRBD1 (6 bases). Germline values: CDR1 MNHEY, CDR2 SMNVEV (reference sequence). The V and J ends lost 6 bases and 4 bases respectively, with 10 bases between them. There are 13 residues in the CDR3. The CDR3 DNA is TGTGCCAGCAGGGAGGACAGTTACAATGAGCAGTTCTTC. It translates to CASREDSYNEQFF.

The chain recombines TRBV6-5 with TRBJ1-1; a possible D gene is TRBD1 (6 bases). The V and J ends lost 6 bases and 6 bases respectively, with 17 bases between them. Germline CDR1 MNHEY, CDR2 SVGAGI. The CDR3 covers 14 residues. CDR3 nucleotide sequence: TGTGCCAGCAGGATTACAGGGCTGGGAGCTGAAGCTTTCTTT. It codes for CASRITGLGAEAFF.

This clone was found once. The rearrangement uses TRBV28 and TRBJ1-1; D is unresolved. Trimming stripped 4 bases from V and 5 bases from J, with 8 bases between. Looked up from germline, CDR1 is MDHEN and CDR2 is SYDVKM. The CDR3 totals 12 residues. The CDR3 DNA reads TGTGCCAGCAGTTACCGAGAGACTGAAGCTTTCTTT. It codes for CASSYRETEAFF.